This entry lists 20 T cell receptor beta chains sequenced from one sample in a study of vaccination effects on CD4 cells after COVID-19. The antigens for these receptors are not known. Antigen-specific CD4+ T cells were expanded (with viral peptide pools) by the ViraFEST assay ahead of sequencing. Following 10 days of culture, CD4+ T cells were isolated. Previously uninfected by SARS-CoV-2, the vaccine recipients also showed negative nucleocapsid antibodies. Libraries were prepared by immunoSEQ multiplex PCR; TCRdb keeps only in-frame clonotypes and omits some of them. The table includes more than 20,000 clones, just under 75% detected once. The material sequenced was CD4+ T cells from PBMCs cultured with SARS-CoV-2 spike peptides, taken before COVID-19 vaccination. All receptors come from a human donor who received a COVID-19 vaccine.

The gene calls are TRBV7-9 and TRBJ1-3; TRBD1 matches at 8 bases. The CDR3 contains 18 residues. With 2 bases clipped from V and 0 bases from J, the junction kept 9 bases outside the gene matches. The germline V gene encodes CDR1 SEHNR and CDR2 FQNEAQ (reference sequence). CDR3 protein: CASSLLRTGTFSGNTIYF. CDR3 sequence (DNA): TGTGCCAGCAGCTTATTGAGGACAGGGACTTTCTCTGGAAACACCATATATTTT.

The chain joins TRBV2 to TRBJ2-7; D may be TRBD1 (6 bases). The V end lost 3 bases, the J end lost 0 bases, and 15 bases lay between the germline ends. The CDR3 extends over 16 amino acids. Germline V gene sequence: CDR1 SNHLY, CDR2 FYNNEI. The CDR3 DNA is TGTGCCAGCAGTGACCCCGGGGCGGACAGCTCCTACGAGCAGTACTTC. It specifies CASSDPGADSSYEQYF.

V is TRBV2 and J is TRBJ1-5; D remains unclear. The CDR3 loop spans 14 amino acids. Trimming pared 4 bases from V and 3 bases from J, leaving 10 bases between. The germline CDR1 and CDR2 sequences are SNHLY and FYNNEI. The CDR3 loop reads CASSGGLPNQPQHF. DNA for the CDR3: TGTGCCAGCAGTGGCGGGCTGCCCAATCAGCCCCAGCATTTT.

The chain joins TRBV11-3 to TRBJ2-7; no clear D. CDR1 and CDR2 from the germline V gene are SGHNT and YENEEA. The CDR3 runs to 15 residues. Trimming removed 6 bases from V and 3 bases from J, with 18 bases in between. The CDR3 nucleotides read TGTGCCAGCAGAGTTCCCACTATTCCCCACTACGAGCAGTACTTC. Its protein product is CASRVPTIPHYEQYF. The whole variable domain, filled in from reference TRBV11-3 and TRBJ2-7, reads EAGVVQSPRYKIIEKKQPVAFWCNPISGHNTLYWYLQNLGQGPELLIRYENEEAVDDSQLPKDRFSAERLKGVDSTLKIQPAELGDSAVYLCASRVPTIPHYEQYFGPGTRLTVT.

V and J are TRBV30 and TRBJ1-3; TRBD1 aligns across 9 bases. From germline, CDR1 is GTSNPN and CDR2 SVGIG (reference sequence). The CDR3 sequence is 17 residues long. Trimming took 1 base from V and 2 from J; bases not matched to a gene: 9. CDR3 sequence: CAWSALNNRGPGNTIYF. CDR3 nucleotides: TGTGCCTGGAGTGCCCTAAACAACAGGGGGCCTGGAAACACCATATATTTT.

This clone was counted between two and nine times. This chain uses TRBV18 with TRBJ1-6, with 9 bases lining up with TRBD1. This CDR3 comprises 17 residues. From germline, CDR1 is KGHSH and CDR2 LQKENI. The V and J ends lost 3 bases and 8 bases, in that order; junction bases with no gene match: 11. The CDR3 DNA reads as TGTGCCAGCTCACCTCCCGGGACAGGGACGACATATTCACCCCTCCACTTT. Translating gives CASSPPGTGTTYSPLHF.

This sequence joins TRBV6-5 and TRBJ2-5; D is ambiguous. CDR3 length: 15 amino acids. V was trimmed by 0 bases and J by 0 bases, leaving 8 bases between them. The germline V gene has CDR1 MNHEY and CDR2 SVGAGI. This chain's CDR3 is CASSYSLTYQETQYF. CDR3 DNA sequence: TGTGCCAGCAGTTACTCTTTGACGTACCAAGAGACCCAGTACTTC.

V usage is TRBV7-9 and J usage is TRBJ1-2, with 7 bases aligning to TRBD1. Trimming cost V 1 base and J 8 bases; bases outside gene matches: 4. The CDR3 length is 13 residues. Germline loops: CDR1 SEHNR, CDR2 FQNEAQ (reference sequence). The CDR3 reads CASSLVQGKGYTF. The DNA for the CDR3 is TGTGCCAGCAGCTTAGTACAGGGGAAGGGCTACACCTTC.

This clone was seen once. This chain links TRBV19 with TRBJ2-3; D unresolved. The V gene lost 4 bases and the J gene lost 3 bases, with 5 bases spanning the gap. CDR1 is LNHDA and CDR2 is SQIVND in the germline V gene (reference sequence). This CDR3 is 12 amino acids long. CDR3 DNA sequence: TGTGCCAGTAGTACAACGACAGATACGCAGTATTTT. Encoded protein: CASSTTTDTQYF.

The genes are TRBV4-2 and TRBJ2-7; TRBD2 is a possible D gene (5 bases). This CDR3 has 17 residues. Per germline, CDR1 LGHNA and CDR2 YNFKEQ. V lost 2 bases, J lost 1 base, and 18 bases lay in between. CDR3 region: CASSQNLVSGSSYEQYF. The CDR3 DNA follows: TGTGCCAGCAGCCAAAACCTAGTCAGCGGAAGTTCCTACGAGCAGTACTTC.

The genes are TRBV6-6 and TRBJ2-7; possible D gene TRBD1, 5 bases. Trimming left V 6 bases short and J 3 bases short, with 12 bases between. This CDR3 has 13 amino acids. Germline V lookup: CDR1 MNHNY, CDR2 SVGAGI (reference sequence). CDR3 sequence reads: CASRDTSNYEQYF. The CDR3 DNA sequence: TGTGCCAGCAGGGACACGTCAAACTACGAGCAGTACTTC.

This clone was found once. The chain carries TRBV5-1 and TRBJ2-7, with D possibly called TRBD1 or TRBD2 (5 bases each). V lost 3 bases, J lost 0 bases, and 7 bases lay in between. Looked up from germline, CDR1 is SGHRS and CDR2 is YFSETQ. The CDR3 is 13 amino acids. The CDR3, as DNA: TGCGCCAGCAGCTCGAGGGGCTCCTACGAGCAGTACTTC. Encoded protein: CASSSRGSYEQYF.

V usage is TRBV3-1 (or the pseudogene TRBV3-2) and J usage is TRBJ2-3, with D perhaps matching TRBD2 (7 bases). The germline CDR1 and CDR2 sequences are LGHDT and YNNKEL (reference sequence). CDR3 length equals 16 residues. V lost 0 bases to trimming and J lost 0 bases, with 10 bases between them. The CDR3 spells CASSQESGGSTDTQYF. The DNA of the CDR3 is TGTGCCAGCAGCCAAGAGTCGGGGGGCAGCACAGATACGCAGTATTTT.

This clone was recorded once. This chain joins TRBV5-1 and TRBJ1-1, with a tentative D call TRBD1 (5 bases). Trimming removed 4 bases at V and 8 bases at J, with 21 bases between. Germline V gene lookup returns CDR1 SGHRS and CDR2 YFSETQ. This CDR3 contains 15 residues. The CDR3 reads CASSPTTGRSREAFF. The DNA for the CDR3 is TGCGCCAGCAGCCCAACTACAGGTAGGAGTAGGGAAGCTTTCTTT.

The V gene is TRBV9, the J gene TRBJ1-2; unclear D gene. The CDR3 is made up of 14 amino acids. Germline loops: CDR1 SGDLS, CDR2 YYNGEE. Trimming removed 0 bases at V and 2 bases at J, with 8 bases between. For the CDR3, the DNA is TGTGCCAGCAGCGTAGCCGGCAGAAACTATGGCTACACCTTC. It translates to CASSVAGRNYGYTF.

CDR3 coding DNA: TGTGCCTGGAACCCAAGTGGGTGGGGTGGCTACACCTTC. Encoded protein: CAWNPSGWGGYTF. V usage is TRBV30 and J usage is TRBJ1-2; D is undetermined. This CDR3 is built from 13 residues. Germline CDR1 GTSNPN, CDR2 SVGIG (reference sequence). Trimming cost V 4 bases and J 7 bases, with 16 bases left between them.

This clone was detected once. V and J are TRBV4-1 and TRBJ2-3, with unresolved D. In germline, CDR1 is MGHRA, CDR2 YSYEKL. Trimming cost V 1 base and J 7 bases, with 9 bases left between them. The length of the CDR3 is 13 residues. The CDR3 coding sequence is TGCGCCAGCAGCCAAGTGTTGGGAAATACGCAGTATTTT. This sequence encodes CASSQVLGNTQYF.

The CDR3: CASSPRTSGSYEQYF. The CDR3 DNA reads TGCGCCAGCAGCCCTCGGACTAGCGGGAGCTACGAGCAGTACTTC. The chain is built from TRBV5-1 and TRBJ2-7, with 13 nucleotides matching TRBD2. This CDR3 has 15 amino acids. The germline V gene has CDR1 SGHRS and CDR2 YFSETQ. V trimming: 4 bases; J trimming: 3 bases; junction bases outside the gene matches: 4.

V usage is TRBV7-2 and J usage is TRBJ2-7; D not resolved. V dropped 2 bases and J dropped 0 bases, with 17 bases sitting between them. The CDR3 is 17 residues long. Germline CDR1 and CDR2: SGHTA and FQGNSA. CDR3 coding DNA: TGTGCCAGCAGCTTAAGACTCCCATACCAACTCTCCTACGAGCAGTACTTC. Protein: CASSLRLPYQLSYEQYF.

The DNA of the CDR3 is TGTGCCAGCTCACCCCAGGGGGGAGCGGATGAAGCTTTCTTT. It is translated as CASSPQGGADEAFF. The rearrangement joins TRBV18 to TRBJ1-1, with 7 bases lining up with TRBD1. In germline, CDR1 is KGHSH, CDR2 LQKENI. J gave up 7 bases and V 3 bases, and 8 bases lay outside the gene matches. CDR3 length: 14 residues.